Sequencing of this T cell receptor beta chain was carried out in a study of OX40 agonist ivuxolimab in advanced cancers. The overall study: Cohort: 80% to 90% men, mean age roughly 60, aged roughly 23 to 90.

Profiled with immunoSEQ multiplex PCR; TCRdb holds only in-frame clones, not every one. The sample comprises around 33,000 clones, about nine tenths of which are singletons, and 9.1% rests with the top ten. Whole-study results and caveats: In the 0.1 to 3.0 mg/kg range, CD4+ and CD8+ blood T cells had expanded clonally by week 6.

This CDR3 has 17 amino acids. CDR1 and CDR2 from the germline V gene are SEHNR and FQNEAQ (reference sequence). The trim removed 4 bases at V and 0 bases at J, leaving 5 bases unmatched. Worth noting for this clone: The target antigen is unknown.

This chain joins TRBV7-9 and TRBJ2-3, with 12 bases that match TRBD2. Sequenced material: CD4+ or CD8+ T cells sorted from blood, taken in a trial of the OX40 agonist ivuxolimab. The receptor's source is an adult with an advanced solid tumor such as melanoma, head and neck, liver or kidney cancer. CDR3 DNA sequence: TGTGCCAGCAGCTACCCTAGCGGGGGGGGCAGCACAGATACGCAGTATTTT. This codes for CASSYPSGGGSTDTQYF.